The T cell receptor (beta chain) described here comes from a study of long-term antiretroviral therapy in people with HIV (dated by TCRdb to 2021 to 2024). About the full investigation: The earliest samples were collected about a decade before the 2015 WHO recommendation for immediate ART, when ART was typically delayed until CD4 counts fell. Whether ART initiation and durable HIV suppression were associated with changes in peripheral blood TRB repertoire composition and diversity was tested in a retrospective serial study. A total of over 150 cryopreserved PBMC samples came from 30 or so adults with confirmed HIV infection and were collected serially over a mean of roughly six years (range 1-12). Among the 30 to 35 participants with HIV, around 10 were female. No cross-contamination during QIAcube processing was shown when test extractions of a monoclonal T-cell line were performed alongside about 30 polyclonal samples. Study-wide findings and limitations: Inferences about post-ART repertoire changes are limited because no data were available on ART adherence, viral resistance or therapy changes. Expanded TRB clones identified before ART initiation dominated the repertoire at all time points, although this dominance fluctuated and declined in many PLHIV after ART. Unsorted PBMC were profiled instead of sorted CD4+ and CD8+ T cells because pre-ART samples had limited cell numbers. HIV repertoires had narrower CDR3 length ranges than controls, and the network structure suggested an antigen-experienced repertoire that shifted only slightly toward naive after ART. Since PBMC availability was limited, sequencing covered only the TCR beta chain, with no alpha chain pairing. ART initiation was associated with a significant increase in TRB diversity, but diversity stayed significantly below transplant donor controls even after long-term ART. Samples dated from the mid-2000s to the late 2010s, and the ART regimens used may be less effective than current ones.

Inclusion was restricted to participants for whom at least one PBMC sample before ART initiation and at least two post-ART samples were available. Every participant with HIV received treatment in the United States of America. Before DNA extraction, cryopreserved samples of roughly 0.95-10 million PBMC were thawed and washed. At the time of the earliest PBMC sample, participants with HIV were aged between about 23 and 55 years. PBMC samples were contributed by each participant from 1-4 timepoints before ART initiation and 2-8 timepoints after ART initiation, with a median of 7 samples. For every participant, serial HIV viral load, CD4+ T-cell count, ART history and demographic data were obtained. Using a Qiagen kit on a QIAcube, genomic DNA was extracted from unsorted PBMC, with samples processed in batches of 12. Points on this clone: Its antigen is not yet known. Base quality data are lacking; no much larger clone is found one base away.

The immunoSEQ hsTCRB v3.0 assay was used at survey level resolution for TRB variable region sequencing. The target sequencing depth for TRB was roughly 40,000-50,000 T-cell genomes per sample. Pooled TRB libraries were sequenced on an Illumina MiSeq with a v3 150-cycle kit. Per the source publication's procedure: Analysis of repertoires was carried out in R inside a reproducible Nextflow workflow spanning QC, data transformation and analysis. LymphoSeq2, an R package for AIRR-Seq data exploration, was used to implement custom analyses. Four samples yielding fewer than 5000 total TRB sequences were excluded, leaving 188 analyzed HIV repertoires. Among the approximately 180 HIV repertoires that were kept, 59 were collected before ART initiation and more than 120 were collected after ART initiation. Each repertoire was downsampled to 5000 TRB nucleotide sequences, and summary statistics were averaged across 100 downsampling iterations. The analysis kept only TRB sequences whose CDR3 regions were at least seven amino acids long. Two measures captured diversity: a Shannon entropy-derived clonality score and the Gini coefficient. In repertoire networks, the top 5000 CDR3 amino acid sequences were linked whenever an edit distance of one separated two sequences. Antigen specificity groups and MHC restriction were predicted for TRB CDR3 amino acid sequences with GLIPH2. Known CMV, EBV, HIV or tissue antigen associations were flagged by matching CDR3 amino acid sequences against VDJdb and McPAS-TCR. Pre-ART, post-ART and control groups were compared with Wilcoxon signed-rank tests and Holm-Bonferroni correction. What TCRdb holds here is the immuneACCESS table cut down to in-frame rearrangements. Part of the clones is not present; checked against another copy, under half of the missing clones reflect an unresolved V gene, and the others are unexplained. V, J and clone size reflect that table, while D and trimming were determined from the DNA. A total of under 13,000 clones appear in this sample, roughly four fifths of them only once. 15% to 20% of the sample belongs to the ten largest clones.

CDR1 and CDR2, per the germline V gene (reference sequence), are MNHEY and SMNVEV. V gives up 3 bases and J gives up 0 bases, and the segment between their germline ends measures 11 bases. The CDR3, from cysteine to phenylalanine, totals 16 residues. CDR3 DNA is the only sequence kept; it has 48 bases, read in frame from the first base. The receptor's source is a man aged 35-49 years with HIV. The rearrangement combines TRBV27 with TRBJ2-2; confidence is insufficient to name the D gene. The sample here was unsorted PBMCs, taken 1.8 years after starting antiretroviral therapy. The CDR3 amino acid sequence is: CASSFVNLANTGELFF. The sequence in DNA is TGTGCCAGCAGTTTTGTCAACCTCGCGAACACCGGGGAGCTGTTTTTT.